The rows below give T cell receptor beta chains drawn from one sample of a study of shared clonotypes between healthy human individuals. Only in-frame clones appear in the TCRdb table, and some are missing; sequencing was by immunoSEQ multiplex PCR. Counted here are a few million clones, just under 95% occurring once; the ten biggest clones make up around 1.7%. The material sequenced was naive CD8+ T cells from PBMCs. These receptors were obtained from a man aged 18 to 30 in good health. Some clones in this sample may be carry-over from other donors' samples. CDR3s include the opening cysteine and the closing phenylalanine or tryptophan. The D gene is left open where the match is weak. For some rows the clone size is stated as once, few or many, or as a class when expanded; others skip it.

cdr3_nt cdr3_aa v_call clone_size d_call j_call
TGCAGCGCGGGAACAGGGGTCAATGAGCAGTTCTTC CSAGTGVNEQFF TRBV29-1 . TRBD1 TRBJ2-1
TGTGCCATCGGCGAGAACTATGGCTACACCTTC CAIGENYGYTF TRBV10-3 . . TRBJ1-2
TGTGCCATCAGCACAGGGGCGGGGGGGAACACTGAAGCTTTCTTT CAISTGAGGNTEAFF TRBV10-3 . TRBD1 TRBJ1-1
TGTGCCAGCAGCTCTGTTGCCACCTGGCAGTACTTC CASSSVATWQYF TRBV7-9 . . TRBJ2-7
TGTGCCAGCAGCCCCGGACAGGGGTCCTACGAGCAGTACTTC CASSPGQGSYEQYF TRBV13 . TRBD1 TRBJ2-7
TGCGCCAGCAGCCAAGTCAAGCGGGAGGGCCTGTACAATGAGCAGTTCTTC CASSQVKREGLYNEQFF TRBV4-1 . TRBD2 TRBJ2-1
TGTGCCAGCAGCTTCAGGGGGTCCTACGAGCAGTACTTC CASSFRGSYEQYF TRBV7-6 . TRBD1 TRBJ2-7
TGTGCCAGCAGCGACCCCAGACAGGGATTAGAGACCCAGTACTTC CASSDPRQGLETQYF TRBV9 . TRBD1 TRBJ2-5
TGTGCCACCCGGGACAGGGAAATCTACGAGCAGTACTTC CATRDREIYEQYF TRBV2 . TRBD1 TRBJ2-7
TGTGCCAGCAGCTTAGGTCTTCAGGGGACTGAAGCTTTCTTT CASSLGLQGTEAFF TRBV7-2 . . TRBJ1-1
TGTGCCAGCAGCGAGATGAAGTTTAATGAGCAGTTCTTC CASSEMKFNEQFF TRBV7-9 few . TRBJ2-1
TGTGCCAGCAGCCCCCCAGTTGAGGGGAGGGATGAGCAGTTCTTC CASSPPVEGRDEQFF TRBV5-6 . TRBD2 TRBJ2-1
TGTGCCAGCAGCTCCTTAGCGGGAGATCATGAGCAGTTCTTC CASSSLAGDHEQFF TRBV7-9 . TRBD2 TRBJ2-1
TGTGCCAGCAGTCCCCGGACGGCCCCCTACGAGCAGTACTTC CASSPRTAPYEQYF TRBV2 . . TRBJ2-7
TGTGCCAGCAGCTTTGGCGGAAAGGTGAGGGCAGATACGCAGTATTTT CASSFGGKVRADTQYF TRBV7-9 . . TRBJ2-3
TGTGCCAGTAGTTTCGGCGCAGATACGCAGTATTTT CASSFGADTQYF TRBV19 . . TRBJ2-3
TGCGCCAGCAGCCAAGGTTTGGGGTACGAGCAGTACTTC CASSQGLGYEQYF TRBV4-1 . . TRBJ2-7
TGTGCCAGCAGTGGCCGACTAGCGGGAGCCCACGAGCAGTACTTC CASSGRLAGAHEQYF TRBV6-1 . TRBD2 TRBJ2-7
TGTGCCAGCTCACCAGGGAGACGCATAGCGAACACCGGGGAGCTGTTTTTT CASSPGRRIANTGELFF TRBV18 . . TRBJ2-2
TGTGCCAGCAGTTTACAGACAGGGGGGTTGTACGAGCAGTACTTC CASSLQTGGLYEQYF TRBV27 . TRBD1 TRBJ2-7
TGCGCCAGCAGCTTTGACCGGGAAAGCGTCCCAGATACGCAGTATTTT CASSFDRESVPDTQYF TRBV5-1 . . TRBJ2-3
TGCGCCAGCAGCCCAATCGGGGCCTTCGCCTACGAGCAGTACTTC CASSPIGAFAYEQYF TRBV4-1 . . TRBJ2-7
TGTGCCAGCAGTACCTACAGGGGCGCAACTAATGAAAAACTGTTTTTT CASSTYRGATNEKLFF TRBV28 . TRBD1 TRBJ1-4
TGTGCCAACGGCGGGAAACACAATGAGCAGTTCTTC CANGGKHNEQFF TRBV27 . . TRBJ2-1
TGCAGCGTTTTGGCACGTAGCACAGATACGCAGTATTTT CSVLARSTDTQYF TRBV29-1 . . TRBJ2-3
TGCAGCGTTGAATTCTGGCGGGAGGGCCGGCGCGAGCAGTACTTC CSVEFWREGRREQYF TRBV29-1 few TRBD2 TRBJ2-7
TGTGCCAGCAGCTTAGCGCTAGACTACGAGCAGTACTTC CASSLALDYEQYF TRBV7-6 . . TRBJ2-7
TGTGCCAGCAGCTTAGGAAACTGGGGGGGCACTGAAGCTTTCTTT CASSLGNWGGTEAFF TRBV13 . . TRBJ1-1
TGTGCCATCAGTGAGTCGGGCAGCTACGAGCAGTACTTC CAISESGSYEQYF TRBV10-3 . . TRBJ2-7
TGTGCCAGCAACTTGTTCGGACAGGTAGCGGAGCCCCAGCATTTT CASNLFGQVAEPQHF TRBV28 once TRBD1 TRBJ1-5
TGTGCCAGCAGTTTACGGGCTTTCCTAGCGGAGAACCAAGAGACCCAGTACTTC CASSLRAFLAENQETQYF TRBV27 . TRBD2 TRBJ2-5
TGTGCCAGCAGCTCCACGACGGAGACCTACGAGCAGTACTTC CASSSTTETYEQYF TRBV13 . . TRBJ2-7
TGTGCCAGTAGTCCATTAGCGGGTCCCGTAATCGATGAGCAGTTCTTC CASSPLAGPVIDEQFF TRBV19 once TRBD2 TRBJ2-1
TGTGCCAGCAGTCTGTTGGACGGGGGATTTTACGAGCAGTACTTC CASSLLDGGFYEQYF TRBV28 . . TRBJ2-7
TGCGCCAGCAGCCTGGATCGGGATTTTTCCTACGAGCAGTACTTC CASSLDRDFSYEQYF TRBV5-1 . . TRBJ2-7
TGTGCCAGCGTCCGGGAACGGAGGAACACTGAAGCTTTCTTT CASVRERRNTEAFF TRBV28 . . TRBJ1-1
TGTGCCAGCAGTGAGGGACCCCCTCGGGACACCGGGGAGCTGTTTTTT CASSEGPPRDTGELFF TRBV25-1 . . TRBJ2-2
TGTGCCAGCAGCTTGCAACTAGACCTCACAGATACGCAGTATTTT CASSLQLDLTDTQYF TRBV5-6 . . TRBJ2-3
TGTGCCAGTAGTACAACCCAGGGGGCTTACCCCTACGAGCAGTACTTC CASSTTQGAYPYEQYF TRBV19 . TRBD1 TRBJ2-7
TGTGCCAGCAGCACACTAGCGGGGCTATTCAATGAGCAGTTCTTC CASSTLAGLFNEQFF TRBV13 . TRBD2 TRBJ2-1
TGTGCCAGTAGTACACAGGACAGGGCCGATGAGCAGTTCTTC CASSTQDRADEQFF TRBV19 . TRBD1 TRBJ2-1
TGTGCCAGTAGTATAGTGGCTAGCATCGCCTACGAGCAGTACTTC CASSIVASIAYEQYF TRBV19 . . TRBJ2-7
TGTGCCAGCAGTTTAAGGGAAGGGACAGGAAGAAATCAGCCCCAGCATTTT CASSLREGTGRNQPQHF TRBV28 . TRBD1 TRBJ1-5
TGCGCCAGCAGCTCGACTAGCGGTGGAGGGGATACGCAGTATTTT CASSSTSGGGDTQYF TRBV5-1 . TRBD2 TRBJ2-3
TGTGCCAGCAGCGCGGGACTGAACACTGAAGCTTTCTTT CASSAGLNTEAFF TRBV7-6 . . TRBJ1-1
TGTGCCACCAGCAGAGCTGGGTTAGGGCCCACTGAAGCTTTCTTT CATSRAGLGPTEAFF TRBV15 . . TRBJ1-1
TGTGCCAGTAGTATGACCCCAGGGGGGACTGAAAAACTGTTTTTT CASSMTPGGTEKLFF TRBV19 once TRBD1 TRBJ1-4
TGTGCCAGCAGCTTGTGGGGCAGGGGATTCCCCCTCCACTTT CASSLWGRGFPLHF TRBV5-4 . . TRBJ1-6
TGCAGCGTTGTTCCTCGAGAGGGGGCAGATACGCAGTATTTT CSVVPREGADTQYF TRBV29-1 . . TRBJ2-3
TGTGCCAGCAGCCCGGACTCTTCATCTACCTACGAGCAGTACTTC CASSPDSSSTYEQYF TRBV9 . . TRBJ2-7